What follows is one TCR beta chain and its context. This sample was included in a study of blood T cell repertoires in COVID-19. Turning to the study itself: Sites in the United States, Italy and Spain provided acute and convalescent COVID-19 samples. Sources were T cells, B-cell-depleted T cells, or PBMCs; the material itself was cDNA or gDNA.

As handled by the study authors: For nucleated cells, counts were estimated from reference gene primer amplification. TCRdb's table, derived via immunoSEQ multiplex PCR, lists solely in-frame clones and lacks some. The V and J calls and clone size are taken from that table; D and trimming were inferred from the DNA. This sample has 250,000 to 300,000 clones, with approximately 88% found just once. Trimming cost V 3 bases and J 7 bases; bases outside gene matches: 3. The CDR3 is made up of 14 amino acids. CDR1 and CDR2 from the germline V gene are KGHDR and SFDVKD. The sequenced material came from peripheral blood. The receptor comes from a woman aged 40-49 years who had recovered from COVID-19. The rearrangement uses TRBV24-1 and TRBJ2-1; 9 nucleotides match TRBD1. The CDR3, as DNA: TGTGCCACCAGTGATGTAGACAGGGGGAATGAGCAGTTCTTC. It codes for CATSDVDRGNEQFF.